One sample yielded the 14 T cell receptor beta chains listed below, sequenced in a study of Ad26.COV2.S vaccination and SARS-CoV-2 variants. The data were produced by immunoSEQ multiplex PCR, yet TCRdb's version contains in-frame clones alone and is incomplete. The table lists about 350,000 clones, about 86% of them singletons. Treatment reported: roughly 20 received Ad26.COV2.S at low or high dose, single or two shots; roughly five received placebo; per-sample allocation not given. The investigators took samples on day 63 after the first vaccine or placebo injection. The sequencing here drew on peripheral blood, taken in a trial of Ad26.COV2.S vaccine versus placebo. The receptors here all came from a person between 18 and 59 years old who received the Ad26.COV2.S COVID-19 vaccine or a placebo.

The rearrangement joins TRBV20-1 to TRBJ2-7; D gene uncertain. Trimming left V 3 bases short and J 3 bases short, with 15 bases between. Looked up from germline, CDR1 is DFQATT and CDR2 is SNEGSKA (reference sequence). The CDR3 runs 14 residues. Here the CDR3 reads CSASPGPPVYEQYF. The CDR3 DNA sequence: TGCAGTGCTAGTCCCGGACCTCCCGTCTACGAGCAGTACTTC.

This clone was counted between two and nine times. The genes are TRBV13 and TRBJ1-2, with a tentative D call TRBD1 (5 bases). CDR1 and CDR2 from the germline V gene are PRHDT and FYEKMQ (reference sequence). This CDR3 spans 14 amino acids. Trimming cost V 6 bases and J 6 bases, with 17 bases left between them. As DNA, the CDR3 is TGTGCCAGCAGAATCGGGGGGAGTGGAGATGGCTACACCTTC. Translating gives CASRIGGSGDGYTF.

This chain joins TRBV4-3 and TRBJ2-1; unclear D gene. Germline-derived CDR1 and CDR2 are LGHNA and YSLEER. Trimming removed 4 bases at V and 2 bases at J, with 12 bases between. This CDR3 spans 15 amino acids. CDR3 region: CASSPVGLTYNEQFF. The DNA of the CDR3 is TGCGCCAGCAGCCCCGTTGGTCTGACCTACAATGAGCAGTTCTTC.

The chain is built from TRBV5-1 and TRBJ2-7; TRBD1 might be the D (6 bases). The CDR3 sequence is 13 residues long. V was cut by 7 bases and J by 0 bases, with 11 bases left in between. Per germline, CDR1 SGHRS and CDR2 YFSETQ. This CDR3 reads CASSGTNSYEQYF. The CDR3 DNA reads as TGCGCCAGCTCTGGGACAAACTCCTACGAGCAGTACTTC.

The V gene is TRBV5-1, the J gene TRBJ1-1; no definite D call. Per the germline V gene, CDR1 is SGHRS and CDR2 is YFSETQ. There are 14 residues in the CDR3. With 0 bases removed from V and 4 bases from J, the gap between germline ends came to 10 bases. CDR3 residues: CASSLGQVFTEAFF. In DNA, the CDR3 is TGCGCCAGCAGCTTGGGGCAGGTCTTCACTGAAGCTTTCTTT.

The V call is TRBV18, the J call TRBJ2-7; the D gene is possibly TRBD2 (6 bases). In germline, CDR1 is KGHSH, CDR2 LQKENI. The CDR3 is made up of 14 amino acids. Trimming removed 5 bases from V and 2 bases from J, with 13 bases in between. The CDR3 sequence: CASSTRGIPYEQYF. CDR3 bases: TGTGCCAGCTCAACCCGGGGGATTCCCTACGAGCAGTACTTC.

This clone appeared a few times. This chain uses TRBV6-4 with TRBJ1-6, with D maybe TRBD1 (6 bases). Germline-derived CDR1 and CDR2 are MRHNA and SNTAGT. V lost 6 bases, J lost 8 bases, and 17 bases lay in between. There are 15 residues in the CDR3. The CDR3 DNA sequence: TGTGCCAGCAGAAGACAGGCCATCTCTGATTCACCCCTCCACTTT. Protein: CASRRQAISDSPLHF.

V usage is TRBV27 and J usage is TRBJ1-1, with 8 bases fitting TRBD1. The CDR3 has 14 amino acids. J lost 4 bases, V lost 3 bases, and 4 bases had no gene match. Germline loops: CDR1 MNHEY, CDR2 SMNVEV (reference sequence). As DNA, the CDR3 is TGTGCCAGCAGTTTGACAGGGGCCAGCACTGAAGCTTTCTTT. Amino acids: CASSLTGASTEAFF.

This clone was counted a single time. The chain combines TRBV2 with TRBJ2-1; 7 nucleotides align to TRBD1. The CDR3 has 14 residues. V lost 2 bases, J lost 6 bases, and 4 bases stayed unmatched. Germline assignment: CDR1 SNHLY and CDR2 FYNNEI. Here the CDR3 DNA reads TGTGCCAGCAGTGAAATGGACAGGCCCAATGAGCAGTTCTTC. It yields the protein CASSEMDRPNEQFF.

Regarding this clone: One junction end disagrees with the germline gene, perhaps due to a read error. J is TRBJ2-4 and V is TRBV28, with 11 bases aligning to TRBD1. Germline CDR1 and CDR2: MDHEN and SYDVKM. The CDR3 is 16 residues long. The CDR3 DNA reads as TGTGCCAGCGGAGCTTCCGGGACAGGGGGGCGGAACAATCAGTACTTC. Its translation: CASGASGTGGRNNQYF.

The rearrangement joins TRBV30 to TRBJ2-7; 11 bases line up with TRBD1. Per germline, CDR1 GTSNPN and CDR2 SVGIG (reference sequence). The CDR3 extends over 18 amino acids. Trimming removed 1 base from V and 3 bases from J; junction bases left unmatched: 14. CDR3 in DNA: TGTGCCTGGAGTGCTATCAAGGGAACCGGGACAGGGGGCTACGAGCAGTACTTC. Amino acid sequence: CAWSAIKGTGTGGYEQYF.

The chain couples TRBV28 to TRBJ1-3, with D unclear. Germline assignment: CDR1 MDHEN and CDR2 SYDVKM. Trimming pared 4 bases from V and 4 bases from J, leaving 14 bases between. The CDR3 contains 15 residues. For the CDR3, the DNA is TGTGCCAGCAGTTCCCGTACAGTGGGGGGAAACACCATATATTTT. This encodes CASSSRTVGGNTIYF.

The chain uses TRBV19 and TRBJ2-1, with a tentative D call TRBD2 (5 bases). The length of the CDR3 is 15 residues. Germline V CDR1 and CDR2: LNHDA, SQIVND (reference sequence). Trimming removed 1 base at V and 0 bases at J, with 7 bases between. The chain's CDR3 is CASSIVAGSYNEQFF. The DNA of the CDR3 is TGTGCCAGTAGTATAGTCGCGGGCTCCTACAATGAGCAGTTCTTC.

The chain carries TRBV6-1 and TRBJ2-3; D is possibly TRBD1 or TRBD2 (5 bases each). The germline V gene has CDR1 MNHNS and CDR2 SASEGT. The CDR3 is 17 residues long. Trimming cost V 2 bases and J 3 bases, with 18 bases left between them. The chain's CDR3 is CASSESVSGPGTDTQYF. The CDR3 DNA follows: TGTGCCAGCAGTGAAAGTGTCTCGGGACCAGGGACAGATACGCAGTATTTT.